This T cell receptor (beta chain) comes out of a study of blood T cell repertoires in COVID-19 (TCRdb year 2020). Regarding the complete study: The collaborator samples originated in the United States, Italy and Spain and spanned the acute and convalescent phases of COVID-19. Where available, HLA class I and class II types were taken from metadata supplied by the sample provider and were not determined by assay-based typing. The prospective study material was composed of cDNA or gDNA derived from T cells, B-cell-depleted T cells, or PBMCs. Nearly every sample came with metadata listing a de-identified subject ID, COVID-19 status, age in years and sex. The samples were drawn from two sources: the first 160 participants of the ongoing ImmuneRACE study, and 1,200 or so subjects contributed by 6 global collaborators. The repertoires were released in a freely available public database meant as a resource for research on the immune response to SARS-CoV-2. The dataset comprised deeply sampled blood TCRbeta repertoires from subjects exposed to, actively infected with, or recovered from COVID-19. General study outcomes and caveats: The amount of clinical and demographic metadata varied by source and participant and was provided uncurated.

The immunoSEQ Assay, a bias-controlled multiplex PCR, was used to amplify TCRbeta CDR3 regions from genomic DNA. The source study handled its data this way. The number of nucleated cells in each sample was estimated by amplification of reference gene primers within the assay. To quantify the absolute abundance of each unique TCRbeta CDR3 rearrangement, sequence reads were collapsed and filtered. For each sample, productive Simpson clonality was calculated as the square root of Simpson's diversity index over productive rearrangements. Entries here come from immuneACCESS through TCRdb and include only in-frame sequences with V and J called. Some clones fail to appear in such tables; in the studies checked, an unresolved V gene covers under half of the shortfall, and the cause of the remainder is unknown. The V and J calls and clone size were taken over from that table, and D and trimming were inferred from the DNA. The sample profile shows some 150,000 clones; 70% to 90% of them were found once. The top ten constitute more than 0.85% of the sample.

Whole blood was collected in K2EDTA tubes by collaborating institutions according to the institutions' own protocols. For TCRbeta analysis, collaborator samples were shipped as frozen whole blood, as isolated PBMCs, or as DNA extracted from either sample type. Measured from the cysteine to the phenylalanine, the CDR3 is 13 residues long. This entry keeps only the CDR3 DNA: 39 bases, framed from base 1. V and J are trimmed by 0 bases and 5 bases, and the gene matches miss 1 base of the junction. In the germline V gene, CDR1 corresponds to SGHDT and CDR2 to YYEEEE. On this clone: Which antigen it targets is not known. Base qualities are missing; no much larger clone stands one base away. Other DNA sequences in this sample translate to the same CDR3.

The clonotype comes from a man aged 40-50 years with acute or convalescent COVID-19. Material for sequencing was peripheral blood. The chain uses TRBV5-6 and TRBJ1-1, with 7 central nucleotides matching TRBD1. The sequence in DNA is TGTGCCAGCAGCTTGGACAGGGGAACTGAAGCTTTCTTT. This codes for CASSLDRGTEAFF.